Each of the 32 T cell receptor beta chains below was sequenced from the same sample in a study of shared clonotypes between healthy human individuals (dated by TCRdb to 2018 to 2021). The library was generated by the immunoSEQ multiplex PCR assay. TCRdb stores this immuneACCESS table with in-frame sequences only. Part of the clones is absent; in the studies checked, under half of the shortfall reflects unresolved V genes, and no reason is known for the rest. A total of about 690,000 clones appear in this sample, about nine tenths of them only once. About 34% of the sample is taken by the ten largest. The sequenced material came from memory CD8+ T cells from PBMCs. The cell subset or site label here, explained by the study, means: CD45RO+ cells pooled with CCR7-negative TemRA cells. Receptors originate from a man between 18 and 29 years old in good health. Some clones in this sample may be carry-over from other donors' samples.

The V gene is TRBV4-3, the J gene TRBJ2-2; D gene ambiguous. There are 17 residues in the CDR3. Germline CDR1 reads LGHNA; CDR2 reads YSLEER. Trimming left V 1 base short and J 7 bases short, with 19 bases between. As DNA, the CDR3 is TGCGCCAGCAGCCAAGTCTTAACATTAAGGGCAAACGGGGAGCTGTTTTTT. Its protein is CASSQVLTLRANGELFF.

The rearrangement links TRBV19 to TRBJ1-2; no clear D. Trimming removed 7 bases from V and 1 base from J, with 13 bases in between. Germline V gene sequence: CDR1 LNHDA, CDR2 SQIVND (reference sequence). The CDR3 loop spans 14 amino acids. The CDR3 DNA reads TGTGCCAGTACTCCCTCCGCGCTTAACTATGGCTACACCTTC. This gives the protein CASTPSALNYGYTF. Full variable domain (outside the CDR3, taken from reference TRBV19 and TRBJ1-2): DGGITQSPKYLFRKEGQNVTLSCEQNLNHDAMYWYRQDPGQGLRLIYYSQIVNDFQKGDIAEGYSVSREKKESFPLTVTSAQKNPTAFYLCASTPSALNYGYTFGSGTRLTVV.

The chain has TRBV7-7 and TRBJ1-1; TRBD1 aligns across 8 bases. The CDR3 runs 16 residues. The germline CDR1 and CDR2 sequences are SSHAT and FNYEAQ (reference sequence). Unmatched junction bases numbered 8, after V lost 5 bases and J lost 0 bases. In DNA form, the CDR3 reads TGTGCCAGCAGCCCCCCGACAGGGGTGGTGAACACTGAAGCTTTCTTT. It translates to CASSPPTGVVNTEAFF.

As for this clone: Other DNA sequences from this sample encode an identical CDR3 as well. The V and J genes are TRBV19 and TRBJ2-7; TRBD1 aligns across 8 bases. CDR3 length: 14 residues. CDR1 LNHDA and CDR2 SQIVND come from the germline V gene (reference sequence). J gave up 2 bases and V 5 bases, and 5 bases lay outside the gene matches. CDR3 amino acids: CASSAGQGPYEQYF. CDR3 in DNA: TGTGCCAGTAGTGCTGGACAGGGCCCCTACGAGCAGTACTTC.

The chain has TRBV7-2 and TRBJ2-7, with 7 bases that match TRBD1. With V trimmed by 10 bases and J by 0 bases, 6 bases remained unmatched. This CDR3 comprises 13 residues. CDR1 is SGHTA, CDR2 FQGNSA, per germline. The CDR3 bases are TGTGCCAACAGGGGACGGAGCTCCTACGAGCAGTACTTC. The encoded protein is CANRGRSSYEQYF. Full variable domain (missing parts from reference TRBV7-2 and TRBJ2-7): GAGVSQSPSNKVTEKGKDVELRCDPISGHTALYWYRQSLGQGLEFLIYFQGNSAPDKSGLPSDRFSAERTGGSVSTLTIQRTQQEDSAVYLCANRGRSSYEQYFGPGTRLTVT.

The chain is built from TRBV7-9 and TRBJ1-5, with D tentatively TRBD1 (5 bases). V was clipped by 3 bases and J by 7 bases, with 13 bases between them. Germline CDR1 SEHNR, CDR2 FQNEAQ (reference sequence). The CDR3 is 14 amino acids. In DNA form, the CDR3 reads TGTGCCAGCAGCTTGGAGGGGCCGGGGCAGCCCCAGCATTTT. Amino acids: CASSLEGPGQPQHF.

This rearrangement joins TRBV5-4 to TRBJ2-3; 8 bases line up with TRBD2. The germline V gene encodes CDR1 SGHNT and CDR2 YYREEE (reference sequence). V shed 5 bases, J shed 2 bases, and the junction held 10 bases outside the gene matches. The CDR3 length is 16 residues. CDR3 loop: CASSSASGLPTDTQYF. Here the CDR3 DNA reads TGTGCCAGCAGTTCGGCTAGCGGGCTCCCCACAGATACGCAGTATTTT.

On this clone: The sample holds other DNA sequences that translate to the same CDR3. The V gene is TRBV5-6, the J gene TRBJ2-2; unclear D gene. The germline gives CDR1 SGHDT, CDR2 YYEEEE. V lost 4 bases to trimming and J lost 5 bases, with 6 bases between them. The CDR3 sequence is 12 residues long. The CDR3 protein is CASSPGTGELFF. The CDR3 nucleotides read TGTGCCAGCAGCCCCGGAACCGGGGAGCTGTTTTTT.

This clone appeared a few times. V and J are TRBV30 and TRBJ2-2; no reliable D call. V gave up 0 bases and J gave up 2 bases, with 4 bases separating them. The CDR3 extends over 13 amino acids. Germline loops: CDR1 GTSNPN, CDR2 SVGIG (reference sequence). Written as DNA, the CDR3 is TGTGCCTGGAGTGTCGTAAACACCGGGGAGCTGTTTTTT. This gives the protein CAWSVVNTGELFF.

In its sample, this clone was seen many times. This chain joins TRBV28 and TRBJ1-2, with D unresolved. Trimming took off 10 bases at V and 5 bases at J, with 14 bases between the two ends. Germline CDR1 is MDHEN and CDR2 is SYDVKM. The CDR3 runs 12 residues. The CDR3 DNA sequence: TGTGCCACCTCGGCCCCTTGGTATGGCTACACCTTC. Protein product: CATSAPWYGYTF.

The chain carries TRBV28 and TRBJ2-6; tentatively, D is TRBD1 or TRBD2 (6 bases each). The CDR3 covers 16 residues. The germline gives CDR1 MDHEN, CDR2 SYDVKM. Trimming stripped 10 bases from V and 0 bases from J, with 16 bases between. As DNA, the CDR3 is TGTGCCACCCATGGGGGGCCTAACTCTGGGGCCAACGTCCTGACTTTC. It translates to CATHGGPNSGANVLTF.

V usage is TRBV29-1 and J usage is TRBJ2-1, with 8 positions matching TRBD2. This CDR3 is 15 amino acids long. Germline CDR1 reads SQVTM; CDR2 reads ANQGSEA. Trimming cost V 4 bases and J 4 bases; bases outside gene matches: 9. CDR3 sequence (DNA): TGCAGCGTTGTATGGGGCGGGAGGTGGTACAATGAGCAGTTCTTC. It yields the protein CSVVWGGRWYNEQFF.

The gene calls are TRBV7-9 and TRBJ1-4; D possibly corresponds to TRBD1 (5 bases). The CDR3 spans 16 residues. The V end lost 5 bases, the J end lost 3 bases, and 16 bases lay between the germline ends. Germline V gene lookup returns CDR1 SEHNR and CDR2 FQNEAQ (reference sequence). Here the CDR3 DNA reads TGTGCCAGCAGCGGGGTTTATGACAGCTCTAATGAAAAACTGTTTTTT. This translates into CASSGVYDSSNEKLFF.

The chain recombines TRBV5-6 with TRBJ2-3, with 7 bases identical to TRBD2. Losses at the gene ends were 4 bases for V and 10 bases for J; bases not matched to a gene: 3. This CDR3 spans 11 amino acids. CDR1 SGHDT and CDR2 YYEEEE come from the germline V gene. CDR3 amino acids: CASSLAEAQYF. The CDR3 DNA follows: TGTGCCAGCAGCCTAGCGGAGGCGCAGTATTTT.

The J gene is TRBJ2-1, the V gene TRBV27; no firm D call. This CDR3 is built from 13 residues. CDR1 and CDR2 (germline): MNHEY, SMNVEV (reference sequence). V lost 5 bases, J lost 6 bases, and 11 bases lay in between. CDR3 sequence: CASSTRRVNEQFF. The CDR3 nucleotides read TGTGCCAGCAGTACCCGACGGGTCAATGAGCAGTTCTTC.

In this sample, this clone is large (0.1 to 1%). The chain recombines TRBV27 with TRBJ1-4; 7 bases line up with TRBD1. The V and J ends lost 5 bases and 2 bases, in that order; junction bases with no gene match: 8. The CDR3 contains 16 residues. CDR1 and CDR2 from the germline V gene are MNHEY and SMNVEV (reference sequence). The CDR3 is CASSETGRKTNEKLFF. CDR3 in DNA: TGTGCCAGCAGTGAGACAGGGAGAAAGACTAATGAAAAACTGTTTTTT.

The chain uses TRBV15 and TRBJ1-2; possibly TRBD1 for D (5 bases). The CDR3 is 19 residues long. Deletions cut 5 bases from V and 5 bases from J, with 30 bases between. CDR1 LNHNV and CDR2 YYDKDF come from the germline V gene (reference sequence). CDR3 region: CATSPQGLDTNPRGYGYTF. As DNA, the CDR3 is TGTGCCACCAGCCCCCAGGGTTTGGACACAAACCCCCGGGGGTATGGCTACACCTTC.

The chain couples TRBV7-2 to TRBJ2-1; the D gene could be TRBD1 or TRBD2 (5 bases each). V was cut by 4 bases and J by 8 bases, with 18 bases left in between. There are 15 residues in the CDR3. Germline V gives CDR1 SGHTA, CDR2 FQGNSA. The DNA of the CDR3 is TGTGCCAGCAGCTCCCGGGACCCCCCGGTAGATGAGCAGTTCTTC. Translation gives CASSSRDPPVDEQFF.

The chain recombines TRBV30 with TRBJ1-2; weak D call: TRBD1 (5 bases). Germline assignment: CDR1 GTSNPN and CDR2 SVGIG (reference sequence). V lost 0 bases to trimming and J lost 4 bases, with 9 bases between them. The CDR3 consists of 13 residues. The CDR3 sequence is CAWSVGARYGYTF. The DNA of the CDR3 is TGTGCCTGGAGTGTAGGGGCGCGCTATGGCTACACCTTC.

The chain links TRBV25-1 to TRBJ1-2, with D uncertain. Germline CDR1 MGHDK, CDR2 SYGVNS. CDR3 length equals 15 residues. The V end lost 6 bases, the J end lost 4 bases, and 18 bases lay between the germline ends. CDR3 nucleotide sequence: TGTGCCAGCAGGGGATTTAGGCAGACTTCCTATGGCTACACCTTC. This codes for CASRGFRQTSYGYTF.

CDR3 residues: CASSIIGGISTEAFF. The CDR3 DNA reads as TGTGCCAGTAGTATCATCGGGGGAATCAGCACTGAAGCTTTCTTT. The J gene is TRBJ1-1, the V gene TRBV19, with a weak D call TRBD1 (5 bases). The V gene's germline CDR1 is LNHDA and CDR2 SQIVND (reference sequence). V was trimmed by 3 bases and J by 4 bases, leaving 15 bases between them. The CDR3 spans 15 residues.

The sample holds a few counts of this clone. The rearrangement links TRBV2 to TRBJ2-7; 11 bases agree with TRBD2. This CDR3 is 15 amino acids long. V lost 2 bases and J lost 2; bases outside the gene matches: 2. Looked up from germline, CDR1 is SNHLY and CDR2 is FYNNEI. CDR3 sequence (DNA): TGTGCCAGCAGTGAAAGGGGACTAGCGGCCTACGAGCAGTACTTC. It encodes CASSERGLAAYEQYF. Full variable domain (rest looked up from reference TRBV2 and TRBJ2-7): EPEVTQTPSHQVTQMGQEVILRCVPISNHLYFYWYRQILGQKVEFLVSFYNNEISEKSEIFDDQFSVERPDGSNFTLKIRSTKLEDSAMYFCASSERGLAAYEQYFGPGTRLTVT.

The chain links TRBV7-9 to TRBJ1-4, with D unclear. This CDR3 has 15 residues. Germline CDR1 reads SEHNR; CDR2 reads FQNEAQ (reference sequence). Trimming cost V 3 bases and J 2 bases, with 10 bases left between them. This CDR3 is CASSFFQPTNEKLFF. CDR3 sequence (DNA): TGTGCCAGCAGCTTTTTCCAGCCTACTAATGAAAAACTGTTTTTT.

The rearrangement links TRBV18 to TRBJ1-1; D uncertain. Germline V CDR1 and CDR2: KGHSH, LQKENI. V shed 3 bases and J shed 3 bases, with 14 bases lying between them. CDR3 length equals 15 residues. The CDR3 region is CASSPRRVFDTEAFF. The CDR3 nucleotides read TGTGCCAGCTCACCCCGAAGGGTGTTTGACACTGAAGCTTTCTTT. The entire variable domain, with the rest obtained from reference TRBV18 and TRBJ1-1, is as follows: NAGVMQNPRHLVRRRGQEARLRCSPMKGHSHVYWYRQLPEEGLKFMVYLQKENIIDESGMPKERFSAEFPKEGPSILRIQQVVRGDSAAYFCASSPRRVFDTEAFFGQGTRLTVV.

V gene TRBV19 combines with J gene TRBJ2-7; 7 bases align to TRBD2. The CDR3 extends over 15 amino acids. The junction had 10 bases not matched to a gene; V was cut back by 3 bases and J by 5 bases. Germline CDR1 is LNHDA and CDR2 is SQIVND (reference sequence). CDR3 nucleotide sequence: TGTGCCAGTAGTATGGAGGGCGGGAGCTTTGACGAGCAGTACTTC. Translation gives CASSMEGGSFDEQYF.

CDR3: CASSGTESSYEQYF. In DNA form, the CDR3 reads TGTGCCAGCAGCGGGACAGAAAGCTCCTACGAGCAGTACTTC. V and J are TRBV11-3 and TRBJ2-7, with 7 nucleotides matching TRBD1. Germline trimming cut 5 bases from V and 0 bases from J; bases unmatched to any gene: 4. Per germline, CDR1 SGHNT and CDR2 YENEEA. This CDR3 region has 14 residues.

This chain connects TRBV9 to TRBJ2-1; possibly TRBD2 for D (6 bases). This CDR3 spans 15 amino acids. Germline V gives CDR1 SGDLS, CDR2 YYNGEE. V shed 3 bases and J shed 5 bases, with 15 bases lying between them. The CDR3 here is CASSASGLGHNEQFF. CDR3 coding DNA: TGTGCCAGCAGCGCGAGCGGGTTGGGGCACAATGAGCAGTTCTTC.

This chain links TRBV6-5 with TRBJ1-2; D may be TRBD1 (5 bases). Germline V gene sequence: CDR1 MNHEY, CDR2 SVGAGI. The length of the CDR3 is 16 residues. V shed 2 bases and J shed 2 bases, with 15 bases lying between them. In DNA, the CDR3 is TGTGCCAGCAGTTACAAGGGAGCAGGGCCCAACTATGGCTACACCTTC. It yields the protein CASSYKGAGPNYGYTF.

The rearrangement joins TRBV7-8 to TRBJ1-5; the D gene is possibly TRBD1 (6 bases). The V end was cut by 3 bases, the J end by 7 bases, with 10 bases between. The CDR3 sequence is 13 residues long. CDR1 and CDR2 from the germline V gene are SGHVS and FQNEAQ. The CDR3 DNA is TGTGCCAGCAGCTTGGGGGGCAGGCAGCCCCAGCATTTT. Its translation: CASSLGGRQPQHF.

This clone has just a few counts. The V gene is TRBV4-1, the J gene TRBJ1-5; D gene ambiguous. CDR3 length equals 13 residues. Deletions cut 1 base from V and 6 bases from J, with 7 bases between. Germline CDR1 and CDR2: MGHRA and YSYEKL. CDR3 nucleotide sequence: TGCGCCAGCAGCCAAGCGCGGGGTCAGCCCCAGCATTTT. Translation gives CASSQARGQPQHF.

The DNA of the CDR3 is TGTGCCAGCAGCCCCAGGGTGCACTACTACGAGCAGTACTTC. Amino acid sequence: CASSPRVHYYEQYF. V and J are TRBV27 and TRBJ2-7, with D possibly being TRBD1 (5 bases). There are 14 residues in the CDR3. Looked up from germline, CDR1 is MNHEY and CDR2 is SMNVEV (reference sequence). V was cut by 6 bases and J by 3 bases, with 15 bases left in between.

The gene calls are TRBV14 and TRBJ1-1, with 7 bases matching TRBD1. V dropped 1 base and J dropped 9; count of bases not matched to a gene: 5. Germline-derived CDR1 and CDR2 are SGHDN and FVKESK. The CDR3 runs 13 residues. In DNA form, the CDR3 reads TGTGCCAGCAGCCAAGCAGGGACAGACAAAGCTTTCTTT. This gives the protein CASSQAGTDKAFF.